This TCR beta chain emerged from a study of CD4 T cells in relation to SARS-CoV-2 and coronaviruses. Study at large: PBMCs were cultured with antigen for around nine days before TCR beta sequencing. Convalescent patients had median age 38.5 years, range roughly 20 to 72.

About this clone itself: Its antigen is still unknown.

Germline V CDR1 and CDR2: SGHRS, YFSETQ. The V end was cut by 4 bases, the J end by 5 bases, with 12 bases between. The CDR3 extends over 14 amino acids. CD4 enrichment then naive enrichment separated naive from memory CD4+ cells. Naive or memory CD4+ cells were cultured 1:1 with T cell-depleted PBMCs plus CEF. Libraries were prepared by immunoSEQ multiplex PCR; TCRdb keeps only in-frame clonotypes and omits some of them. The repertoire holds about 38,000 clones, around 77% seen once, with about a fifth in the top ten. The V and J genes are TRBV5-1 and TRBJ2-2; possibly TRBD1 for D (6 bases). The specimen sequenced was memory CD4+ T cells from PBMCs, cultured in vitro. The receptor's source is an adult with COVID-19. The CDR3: CASSGGEATGELFF. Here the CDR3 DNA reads TGCGCCAGCAGCGGGGGCGAGGCTACCGGGGAGCTGTTTTTT.